Sequencing of this T cell receptor (beta chain) was carried out in a study of CD8+ T cells in alopecia areata. Study information: Tofacitinib was taken orally by treated patients, and the dose was 5 to 10 mg twice daily. Patients took tofacitinib for 6 to 18 months, followed by 6 drug-free months.

TCR sequencing used cDNA made by reverse transcription of extracted RNA. Assay used: immunoSEQ multiplex PCR; TCRdb lists only in-frame clones, some missing. This sample yields more than 150,000 clones, of which around 50% are seen a single time; roughly 14% belongs to the top ten. Overall study findings and caveats: Clonality exceeded that of normal scalp in lesional scalp, most notably in alopecia totalis/universalis.

There are 14 residues in the CDR3. Per the germline V gene, CDR1 is GTSNPN and CDR2 is SVGIG (reference sequence). V dropped 3 bases and J dropped 1 base, with 12 bases sitting between them. Turning to this clone: What it recognizes is unknown.

Separation by sorting yielded CD4+ and CD8+ T cells from PBMCs. The chain carries TRBV30 and TRBJ1-1; D not resolved. This sample comprised CD4+ T cells sorted from blood, obtained at week 0. This TCR came from a human donor with alopecia areata. CDR3: CAWSKRQTNTEAFF. In DNA form, the CDR3 reads TGTGCCTGGAGCAAGCGGCAGACGAACACTGAAGCTTTCTTT.